A selection of T cell receptor beta chains follows, all from one sample in a study of blood T cell repertoires in COVID-19. Clones were read by immunoSEQ multiplex PCR, and TCRdb kept only the in-frame ones, dropping some. The sample has fewer than 150,000 clones; about 88% are singletons. The sample was peripheral blood. The receptors were sampled from a man aged 40-49 years with acute or convalescent COVID-19. The CDR3 runs from the conserved cysteine through the conserved F or W. D genes are given only for firm matches. The size field is filled for only some rows; it gives once, few, many or a size class.

V gene	clone size	D gene	J gene	CDR3 protein	CDR3 DNA
TRBV6-2/TRBV6-3	.	TRBD1	TRBJ1-5	CASSSRDRFGSNQPQHF	TGTGCCAGCAGTTCGAGGGACAGGTTTGGGAGCAATCAGCCCCAGCATTTT
TRBV29-1	.	.	TRBJ2-5	CSVAGQGVIQETQYF	TGCAGCGTTGCAGGGCAGGGTGTAATCCAAGAGACCCAGTACTTC
TRBV7-2	.	TRBD1	TRBJ1-3	CASSPGQGLKGNTIYF	TGTGCCAGCAGCCCAGGACAGGGCTTAAAAGGAAACACCATATATTTT
TRBV5-1	.	TRBD1	TRBJ2-1	CASNPGQSLFEPYNEQFF	TGCGCCAGCAACCCGGGACAGAGTTTGTTCGAGCCCTACAATGAGCAGTTCTTC
TRBV21-1	once	.	TRBJ2-7	CASSNHRPGGSYEQYF	TGTGCCAGCAGCAACCATCGCCCCGGGGGCTCCTACGAGCAGTACTTC
TRBV5-1	.	TRBD2	TRBJ2-3	CATGRGGQSTDTQYF	TGCGCCACCGGTCGCGGGGGGCAGAGCACAGATACGCAGTATTTT
TRBV4-1	.	TRBD2	TRBJ2-1	CASSPVERGGYNEQFF	TGCGCCAGCAGCCCTGTCGAGCGGGGGGGGTACAATGAGCAGTTCTTC
TRBV4-3	.	.	TRBJ2-2	CASSQEVAGELFF	TGCGCCAGCAGCCAGGAGGTCGCCGGGGAGCTGTTTTTT
TRBV7-3	few	.	TRBJ2-1	CASSFTGYWGSNEQFF	TGTGCCAGCAGCTTTACAGGGTATTGGGGTTCCAATGAGCAGTTCTTC
TRBV7-2	.	.	TRBJ2-3	CASSLLVGFPDTQYF	TGTGCCAGCAGCTTATTAGTCGGGTTTCCGGATACGCAGTATTTT
TRBV7-9	.	.	TRBJ1-1	CASSLSPIGQEAFF	TGTGCCAGCAGCCTAAGCCCTATTGGACAGGAAGCTTTCTTT
TRBV5-4	.	.	TRBJ2-3	CASSPSPDTQYF	TGTGCCAGCAGCCCGAGCCCGGATACGCAGTATTTT
TRBV10-3	few	TRBD1	TRBJ1-4	CAISPGPGQATNEKLFF	TGTGCCATCAGCCCCGGCCCGGGACAGGCAACTAATGAAAAACTGTTTTTT
TRBV3-1/TRBV3-2	.	TRBD2	TRBJ2-3	CASSQNPPRGGKDTQYF	TGTGCCAGCAGCCAAAACCCCCCCCGCGGGGGGAAAGATACGCAGTATTTT
TRBV7-9	.	.	TRBJ2-1	CASSLGRDSFF	TGTGCCAGCAGCTTAGGCAGGGATTCGTTCTTC
TRBV27	few	.	TRBJ1-4	CASSWGQGSEKLFF	TGTGCCAGCAGTTGGGGCCAGGGCTCAGAAAAACTGTTTTTT
TRBV5-1	.	TRBD2	TRBJ2-1	CASSLRTSGVFYNEQFF	TGCGCCAGCAGCTTGAGGACTAGCGGGGTTTTCTACAATGAGCAGTTCTTC
TRBV21-1	.	.	TRBJ2-7	CASVSPPNRDRGFYEQYF	TGTGCCAGCGTCTCTCCCCCGAACCGGGACAGGGGTTTCTACGAGCAGTACTTC
TRBV19	.	.	TRBJ2-7	CATGAGPGFFGEQYF	TGTGCCACCGGGGCGGGACCCGGGTTTTTCGGGGAGCAGTACTTC
TRBV5-1	.	.	TRBJ1-1	CASSMDGVGRMNTEAFF	TGCGCCAGCAGCATGGACGGGGTAGGGAGGATGAACACTGAAGCTTTCTTT
TRBV10-3	.	TRBD1	TRBJ1-6	CAISRDSNSPLHF	TGTGCCATCAGCCGGGACAGTAATTCACCCCTCCACTTT
TRBV2	once	.	TRBJ1-1	CASREIKNTEAFF	TGTGCCAGCAGGGAAATAAAGAACACTGAAGCTTTCTTT
TRBV7-2	.	.	TRBJ2-7	CASSPQGERREQYF	TGTGCCAGCAGCCCACAGGGAGAACGGCGCGAGCAGTACTTC
TRBV6-5	.	TRBD1	TRBJ1-5	CASSPGTGVGQPQHF	TGTGCCAGCAGCCCCGGGACAGGGGTGGGACAGCCCCAGCATTTT
TRBV3-1/TRBV3-2	.	TRBD1	TRBJ1-1	CASSPRQGAGTEAFF	TGTGCCAGCAGTCCCAGGCAGGGGGCGGGCACTGAAGCTTTCTTT
TRBV19	.	TRBD1	TRBJ1-1	CASSDPGQGRGTEAFF	TGTGCCAGTAGTGACCCGGGACAGGGGAGGGGCACTGAAGCTTTCTTT
TRBV7-9	.	.	TRBJ2-5	CASSLWAGETQYF	TGTGCCAGCAGCTTATGGGCAGGAGAGACCCAGTACTTC
TRBV10-2	.	.	TRBJ2-3	CASDGGTDTQYF	TGCGCCAGCGACGGGGGTACAGATACGCAGTATTTT
TRBV6-1	.	.	TRBJ1-4	CASSEPGQGFEKLFF	TGTGCCAGCAGTGAACCCGGGCAGGGTTTCGAAAAACTGTTTTTT
TRBV25-1	.	TRBD2	TRBJ2-1	CASSSGGTSYNEQFF	TGTGCCAGCAGTTCCGGGGGGACCTCCTACAATGAGCAGTTCTTC
TRBV7-2	.	.	TRBJ2-1	CASSFGEEQFF	TGTGCCAGCAGCTTTGGGGAGGAGCAGTTCTTC
TRBV4-2	.	.	TRBJ1-2	CASSQDKSPQDGYTF	TGTGCCAGCAGCCAAGATAAAAGTCCTCAGGATGGCTACACCTTC
TRBV3-1/TRBV3-2	.	TRBD1	TRBJ2-5	CASSQDRYRGKYASQETQYF	TGTGCCAGCAGCCAAGACCGCTACAGGGGGAAATACGCATCCCAAGAGACCCAGTACTTC
TRBV5-1	.	TRBD1	TRBJ2-3	CASSEKTGLDTQYF	TGCGCCAGCAGCGAAAAGACAGGGTTGGATACGCAGTATTTT
TRBV5-1	.	TRBD2	TRBJ2-1	CASSFAGVDEQFF	TGCGCCAGCAGCTTTGCGGGGGTAGATGAGCAGTTCTTC
TRBV19	.	.	TRBJ2-7	CASGQGTSGEQYF	TGTGCCAGTGGGCAAGGGACAAGCGGCGAGCAGTACTTC
TRBV13	.	.	TRBJ2-3	CASSPTSFPTDTQYF	TGTGCCAGCAGCCCTACGTCTTTTCCCACAGATACGCAGTATTTT
TRBV3-1/TRBV3-2	.	TRBD2	TRBJ2-1	CASSRRLASAYNEQFF	TGTGCCAGCAGCCGTAGACTAGCGTCGGCCTACAATGAGCAGTTCTTC
TRBV9	.	.	TRBJ2-7	CASSPRLGSYEQYF	TGTGCCAGCAGCCCCCGACTGGGTTCCTACGAGCAGTACTTC
TRBV24-1	.	TRBD1	TRBJ1-1	CATSDKAAQIRDRDEAFF	TGTGCCACCAGTGACAAAGCGGCCCAAATACGGGACAGAGACGAAGCTTTCTTT
TRBV14	.	.	TRBJ2-1	CASSQEKGAYNEQFF	TGTGCCAGCAGCCAAGAAAAGGGGGCCTACAATGAGCAGTTCTTC